Following are 7 T cell receptor beta chains from one sample sequenced in a study of memory CD4+ T cells and cytomegalovirus serostatus. This table comes from immunoSEQ multiplex PCR, and its TCRdb copy is limited to in-frame clones, with some not included. The profile shows over 75,000 clones, 80% of them singletons. The sort gate was single viable CD3+CD4+CD8-CD45RO+ cells for memory CD4+ T cells. Sample: memory CD4+ T cells from blood. The receptor set was obtained from an adult in good health and CMV-seropositive.

The rearrangement uses TRBV5-1 and TRBJ2-7, with 12 bases fitting TRBD1. Trimming took 2 bases from V and 2 from J; bases not matched to a gene: 8. Germline CDR1 SGHRS, CDR2 YFSETQ. This CDR3 comprises 17 residues. The CDR3 loop reads CASSLGTGGSLAYEQYF. The DNA for the CDR3 is TGCGCCAGCAGCTTAGGGACAGGGGGCTCTCTTGCCTACGAGCAGTACTTC.

The V call is TRBV27, the J call TRBJ2-1, with a possible D match to TRBD2 (6 bases). Germline assignment: CDR1 MNHEY and CDR2 SMNVEV (reference sequence). The CDR3 has 15 residues. Trimming shortened V by 3 bases and J by 7 bases, and 16 bases separated the two germline ends. CDR3 loop: CASSFQRLGGNEQFF. In nucleotides, the CDR3 is TGTGCCAGCAGTTTCCAGAGACTAGGAGGAAATGAGCAGTTCTTC.

In this sample, this clone turned up a few times. This chain links TRBV6-5 with TRBJ1-1, with D unresolved. Trimming left V 6 bases short and J 10 bases short, with 15 bases between. The CDR3 spans 12 residues. CDR1 is MNHEY and CDR2 is SVGAGI in the germline V gene. The CDR3 protein is CASSPTTGGAFF. The DNA for the CDR3 is TGTGCCAGCAGCCCAACCACGGGAGGAGCTTTCTTT.

The rearrangement uses TRBV29-1 and TRBJ1-3; TRBD1 matches at 8 bases. From germline, CDR1 is SQVTM and CDR2 ANQGSEA. V shed 6 bases, J shed 4 bases, and the junction held 14 bases outside the gene matches. This CDR3 contains 16 residues. CDR3: CSVPGDRPERGNTIYF. The CDR3 nucleotides read TGCAGCGTCCCTGGGGACAGGCCGGAGCGAGGAAACACCATATATTTT.

This clone occurred a few times. The chain joins TRBV28 to TRBJ2-1; D assignment may be TRBD1 or TRBD2 (5 bases each). This CDR3 comprises 14 residues. Trimming removed 10 bases from V and 7 bases from J, with 20 bases in between. CDR1 is MDHEN, CDR2 SYDVKM, per germline. CDR3 nucleotides: TGTGCCATTTCGAGTTCGGGGCCGCGGAATGAGCAGTTCTTC. Encoded protein: CAISSSGPRNEQFF.

The chain joins TRBV18 to TRBJ2-7, with D perhaps TRBD2 (6 bases). This CDR3 is built from 17 residues. V was trimmed by 3 bases and J by 2 bases, leaving 20 bases between them. Germline V gene data show CDR1 as KGHSH and CDR2 as LQKENI. CDR3 coding DNA: TGTGCCAGCTCACCCGGAGTATGGGACGGGAGTACCTACGAGCAGTACTTC. This translates into CASSPGVWDGSTYEQYF.

This clone showed up just a few times. The J gene is TRBJ1-1, the V gene TRBV25-1; no definite D call. V was pared by 0 bases and J by 3 bases, with 8 bases between. The CDR3 length is 14 residues. Germline CDR1 is MGHDK and CDR2 is SYGVNS. The CDR3 here is CASSEYATDTEAFF. As DNA, the CDR3 is TGTGCCAGCAGTGAATATGCGACGGACACTGAAGCTTTCTTT. The full variable domain, in which reference TRBV25-1 and TRBJ1-1 provide the parts outside the CDR3, is EADIYQTPRYLVIGTGKKITLECSQTMGHDKMYWYQQDPGMELHLIHYSYGVNSTEKGDLSSESTVSRIRTEHFPLTLESARPSHTSQYLCASSEYATDTEAFFGQGTRLTVV.